The 22 T cell receptor beta chains in this list originate from one sample, sequenced in a study of T cells after posttransplantation cyclophosphamide (dated by TCRdb to the mid-2010s). The meaning of the sample's treatment or condition label: high-dose cyclophosphamide on days +3 and +4 as single-agent GVHD prophylaxis. Patients in the PTCy group got busulfan and fludarabine conditioning, a marrow graft from a related or unrelated donor, and cyclophosphamide on days +3 and +4. Library preparation used the immunoSEQ multiplex PCR assay. The table comes from immuneACCESS by way of TCRdb, which keeps in-frame sequences with V and J called. Part of the clones is missing from these tables; in studies checked, under half for an unresolved V gene and the rest for unknown reasons. This sample has some 45,000 clones in its table, and roughly 87% of those were observed once. The ten largest clones add up to 2% to 2.5% of the sample.

Sequences were derived from PBMCs, sampled around 67 days after allogeneic stem cell transplant with posttransplant cyclophosphamide. These receptors all stem from a male patient between 60 and 69 years old who received an allogeneic stem cell transplant from a related donor and was CMV-positive. Some T cells may derive from the graft donor when a transplant has been performed.

This clone was detected only once. This chain links TRBV6-6 with TRBJ1-3; D uncertain. The CDR3 totals 14 residues. V was cut by 7 bases and J by 0 bases, with 10 bases left in between. The V gene's germline CDR1 is MNHNY and CDR2 SVGAGI (reference sequence). CDR3 residues: CASIPQSSGNTIYF. As DNA, the CDR3 is TGTGCCAGCATTCCACAGAGCTCTGGAAACACCATATATTTT.

This chain uses TRBV27 with TRBJ1-1, with a possible D match to TRBD1 (6 bases). The V end was cut by 5 bases, the J end by 5 bases, with 12 bases between. The CDR3 runs to 13 residues. Per germline, CDR1 MNHEY and CDR2 SMNVEV (reference sequence). The CDR3 sequence: CASSLGQRTEAFF. In DNA, the CDR3 is TGTGCCAGCAGTCTTGGACAGAGGACTGAAGCTTTCTTT.

The genes are TRBV18 and TRBJ2-1, with TRBD2 as a possible D gene (5 bases). Germline-derived CDR1 and CDR2 are KGHSH and LQKENI. The CDR3 consists of 17 residues. With 5 bases removed from V and 3 bases from J, the gap between germline ends came to 20 bases. The CDR3 DNA sequence: TGTGCCAGCTCAGAGGTCACGGCGGAGCGGTACTACAATGAGCAGTTCTTC. Residues: CASSEVTAERYYNEQFF.

This clone appeared once. The chain has TRBV7-9 and TRBJ1-5, with D hard to call. The CDR3 has 12 residues. Trimming took off 2 bases at V and 13 bases at J, with 12 bases between the two ends. CDR1 and CDR2 from the germline V gene are SEHNR and FQNEAQ (reference sequence). The CDR3 here is CASSLIGGSQHF. DNA for the CDR3: TGTGCCAGCAGCTTAATTGGCGGGTCGCAGCATTTT.

V is TRBV15 and J is TRBJ2-3, with 12 bases that match TRBD2. The germline V gene encodes CDR1 LNHNV and CDR2 YYDKDF (reference sequence). The CDR3 consists of 18 residues. The J segment lost 0 bases and the V segment lost 1 base, leaving 5 bases of the junction unmatched. CDR3 region: CATSRAKGLAGSTDTQYF. CDR3 nucleotides: TGTGCCACCAGCAGAGCTAAGGGACTAGCGGGTAGCACAGATACGCAGTATTTT. The whole variable domain, filled in from reference TRBV15 and TRBJ2-3, reads DAMVIQNPRYQVTQFGKPVTLSCSQTLNHNVMYWYQQKSSQAPKLLFHYYDKDFNNEADTPDNFQSRRPNTSFCFLDIRSPGLGDTAMYLCATSRAKGLAGSTDTQYFGPGTRLTVL.

The chain links TRBV29-1 to TRBJ2-7, with 8 positions matching TRBD1. Per the germline V gene, CDR1 is SQVTM and CDR2 is ANQGSEA. The CDR3 length is 12 residues. The trim removed 6 bases at V and 6 bases at J, leaving 7 bases unmatched. CDR3 sequence reads: CSVWDRNREQYF. The CDR3 DNA reads TGCAGCGTATGGGACAGGAATCGCGAGCAGTACTTC.

The chain joins TRBV5-1 to TRBJ1-2, with 7 bases lining up with TRBD1. The CDR3 runs 14 residues. CDR1 and CDR2 (germline): SGHRS, YFSETQ. Trimming cost V 4 bases and J 7 bases; bases outside gene matches: 10. CDR3 nucleotide sequence: TGCGCCAGCAGCGGCAGCCCCGACAGGGCTGGCTACACCTTC. Amino acids: CASSGSPDRAGYTF.

The chain joins TRBV11-3 to TRBJ1-1; 9 bases align to TRBD1. This CDR3 region has 16 residues. Germline assignment: CDR1 SGHNT and CDR2 YENEEA. J gave up 0 bases and V 7 bases, and 9 bases lay outside the gene matches. CDR3 sequence (DNA): TGTGCCAGCACCAACCGACAGGGGGGTATGAACACTGAAGCTTTCTTT. This gives the protein CASTNRQGGMNTEAFF.

The V and J genes are TRBV6-6 and TRBJ1-2; D gene ambiguous. Per the germline V gene, CDR1 is MNHNY and CDR2 is SVGAGI (reference sequence). The CDR3 sequence is 14 residues long. Trimming removed 4 bases from V and 8 bases from J, with 17 bases in between. As DNA, the CDR3 is TGTGCCAGCAGTTCGGAAAGTGCCGGGATGGGCTACACCTTC. Protein sequence: CASSSESAGMGYTF.

V and J are TRBV2 and TRBJ2-3; no definite D call. CDR1 is SNHLY, CDR2 FYNNEI, per germline. V gave up 3 bases and J gave up 6 bases, with 7 bases separating them. This CDR3 contains 12 residues. CDR3 sequence: CASSDSVDTQYF. The DNA of the CDR3 is TGTGCCAGCAGTGACAGTGTGGATACGCAGTATTTT.

This chain links TRBV27 with TRBJ2-7; 8 bases align to TRBD1. This CDR3 is 13 amino acids long. V dropped 10 bases and J dropped 4; count of bases not matched to a gene: 9. Germline assignment: CDR1 MNHEY and CDR2 SMNVEV (reference sequence). The CDR3 is CAIRDRRPYEQYF. The CDR3 bases are TGTGCCATCCGGGACAGGAGGCCTTACGAGCAGTACTTC.

This chain connects TRBV2 to TRBJ2-7; 7 bases line up with TRBD1. V lost 4 bases, J lost 3 bases, and 3 bases stayed unmatched. The germline V gene has CDR1 SNHLY and CDR2 FYNNEI. The length of the CDR3 is 13 residues. In DNA form, the CDR3 reads TGTGCCAGCAGTGGACAGGGAATCTACGAGCAGTACTTC. This translates into CASSGQGIYEQYF. The full variable domain, completed using reference TRBV2 and TRBJ2-7, is EPEVTQTPSHQVTQMGQEVILRCVPISNHLYFYWYRQILGQKVEFLVSFYNNEISEKSEIFDDQFSVERPDGSNFTLKIRSTKLEDSAMYFCASSGQGIYEQYFGPGTRLTVT.

The chain recombines TRBV19 with TRBJ2-3; the match to TRBD2 covers 11 bases. J lost 0 bases, V lost 5 bases, and 4 bases had no gene match. The CDR3 extends over 16 amino acids. The V gene's germline CDR1 is LNHDA and CDR2 SQIVND (reference sequence). DNA of the CDR3: TGTGCCAGTAGTCTTCGACTAGCGGGGAGCACAGATACGCAGTATTTT. Protein product: CASSLRLAGSTDTQYF.

The J gene is TRBJ1-4, the V gene TRBV30; 7 nucleotides align to TRBD1. V shed 5 bases, J shed 4 bases, and the junction held 7 bases outside the gene matches. Germline V gene data show CDR1 as GTSNPN and CDR2 as SVGIG (reference sequence). There are 14 residues in the CDR3. The CDR3 region is CAWGGTGDNEKLFF. The CDR3 nucleotides are TGTGCCTGGGGCGGCACAGGGGATAATGAAAAACTGTTTTTT. The whole variable domain, remainder taken from reference TRBV30 and TRBJ1-4, is SQTIHQWPATLVQPVGSPLSLECTVEGTSNPNLYWYRQAAGRGLQLLFYSVGIGQISSEVPQNLSASRPQDRQFILSSKKLLLSDSGFYLCAWGGTGDNEKLFFGSGTQLSVL.

V is TRBV14 and J is TRBJ2-2, with TRBD2 identical over 14 bases. CDR1 and CDR2 (germline): SGHDN, FVKESK. The CDR3 extends over 19 amino acids. V trimming: 5 bases; J trimming: 0 bases; junction bases outside the gene matches: 8. In nucleotides, the CDR3 is TGTGCCAGCAGCTCAAGGACTAGCGGGGGGTATACGAACACCGGGGAGCTGTTTTTT. Amino acids: CASSSRTSGGYTNTGELFF. The full variable domain, with the rest looked up from reference TRBV14 and TRBJ2-2, is EAGVTQFPSHSVIEKGQTVTLRCDPISGHDNLYWYRRVMGKEIKFLLHFVKESKQDESGMPNNRFLAERTGGTYSTLKVQPAELEDSGVYFCASSSRTSGGYTNTGELFFGEGSRLTVL.

V gene TRBV5-1 combines with J gene TRBJ1-6; D remains ambiguous. V was clipped by 0 bases and J by 9 bases, with 10 bases between them. This CDR3 is built from 14 residues. In germline, CDR1 is SGHRS, CDR2 YFSETQ. This chain's CDR3 is CASSLAGMGSPLHF. The CDR3 DNA is TGCGCCAGCAGCTTGGCGGGGATGGGTTCACCCCTCCACTTT.

The chain has TRBV6-6 and TRBJ2-7, with TRBD2 as a possible D gene (5 bases). V was cut by 8 bases and J by 3 bases, with 23 bases left in between. The CDR3 consists of 16 residues. Germline values: CDR1 MNHNY, CDR2 SVGAGI (reference sequence). CDR3 sequence: CASGPPRGTSNYEQYV. In DNA, the CDR3 is TGTGCCAGCGGGCCCCCCCGGGGAACATCAAACTACGAGCAGTACGTC.

The V and J genes are TRBV18 and TRBJ2-3; 11 nucleotides agree with TRBD2. Per germline, CDR1 KGHSH and CDR2 LQKENI. J lost 4 bases, V lost 3 bases, and 6 bases had no gene match. This CDR3 region has 16 residues. The CDR3 loop reads CASSPDSGGAADTQYF. The CDR3 DNA follows: TGTGCCAGCTCACCCGATAGCGGGGGGGCCGCAGATACGCAGTATTTT.

The V gene is TRBV29-1, the J gene TRBJ1-1, with unresolved D. With 8 bases removed from V and 3 bases from J, the gap between germline ends came to 10 bases. From germline, CDR1 is SQVTM and CDR2 ANQGSEA. This CDR3 has 11 residues. The CDR3 here is CSYSFDTEAFF. The CDR3, as DNA: TGCAGCTATTCTTTTGACACTGAAGCTTTCTTT. The variable domain in full, completed from reference TRBV29-1 and TRBJ1-1, reads SAVISQKPSRDICQRGTSLTIQCQVDSQVTMMFWYRQQPGQSLTLIATANQGSEATYESGFVIDKFPISRPNLTFSTLTVSNMSPEDSSIYLCSYSFDTEAFFGQGTRLTVV.

The V call is TRBV6-5, the J call TRBJ1-1, with 7 positions matching TRBD1. The CDR3 is 14 amino acids. Trimming cost V 4 bases and J 5 bases; bases outside gene matches: 7. Per germline, CDR1 MNHEY and CDR2 SVGAGI. The CDR3: CASSLSTGKTEAFF. The CDR3 nucleotides read TGTGCCAGCAGTTTGTCGACAGGGAAGACTGAAGCTTTCTTT.

The chain carries TRBV7-9 and TRBJ2-7; D possibly corresponds to TRBD1 (5 bases). V was trimmed by 5 bases and J by 7 bases, leaving 18 bases between them. The CDR3 is made up of 14 amino acids. Germline assignment: CDR1 SEHNR and CDR2 FQNEAQ (reference sequence). The CDR3 sequence is CASSPIGAGSEQYF. The CDR3 DNA reads TGTGCCAGCAGCCCGATAGGGGCAGGGTCGGAGCAGTACTTC.

The chain is built from TRBV7-2 and TRBJ2-5; tentatively, D is TRBD2 (7 bases). There are 18 residues in the CDR3. CDR1 and CDR2 (germline): SGHTA, FQGNSA. V was shortened by 5 bases and J by 4 bases, with 26 bases between the two germline ends. The CDR3 here is CASSPFEAGALLGETQYF. The CDR3 DNA is TGTGCCAGCAGCCCCTTCGAGGCGGGGGCCCTCCTGGGAGAGACCCAGTACTTC.